These T cell receptor beta chains were read from a single sample in a study of cytomegalovirus exposure and HLA in healthy donors. Repertoires were generated with immunoSEQ multiplex PCR, while TCRdb's copy carries only in-frame clones and drops some. The sample comprises about 140,000 clones, 82% of which are singletons, and about 3.2% rests with the top ten. Sequencing was carried out using PBMCs. The receptors were gathered from a man aged 18 to 29 in good health and CMV-seropositive. The CDR3 runs from the conserved cysteine through the conserved F or W. D genes are given only for firm matches. Clone size appears in some rows only: once, few, many, or a class for an expanded clone.

j_gene,abundance,d_gene,v_gene,CDR3nt,CDR3aa
TRBJ2-3,.,TRBD1,TRBV7-9,TGTGCCAGCAGCTTAACCCAGGGGGCGGCAGATACGCAGTATTTT,CASSLTQGAADTQYF
TRBJ2-1,few,.,TRBV2,TGTGCCAGCAGTGGGAGGCAGACGAATGAGCAGTTCTTC,CASSGRQTNEQFF
TRBJ2-1,.,.,TRBV10-2,TGCGCCAGCATCGCGGGCGGGAAGTTATCCTACAATGAGCAGTTCTTC,CASIAGGKLSYNEQFF
TRBJ2-1,.,TRBD2,TRBV7-6,TGTGCCAGCAGCTTAGCGCGACTAGCGGACTACAATGAGCAGTTCTTC,CASSLARLADYNEQFF
TRBJ2-7,.,TRBD2,TRBV6-1,TGTGCCAGCAGTGATTCCGGACTAGCGGTATGGGAGCAGTACTTC,CASSDSGLAVWEQYF
TRBJ2-7,.,TRBD2,TRBV30,TGTGCCTGGAGTGCCGCGGGAGGGCCAGGCGAGCAGTACTTC,CAWSAAGGPGEQYF
TRBJ1-4,.,TRBD1,TRBV9,TGTGCCAGCAGCGTAAAAATGGGACAGGGGGACCCTAATGAAAAACTGTTTTTT,CASSVKMGQGDPNEKLFF
TRBJ1-2,.,.,TRBV27,TGTGCCAGCAGTTTATCGGGGGGACCCTATGGCTACACCTTC,CASSLSGGPYGYTF
TRBJ1-2,.,TRBD1,TRBV25-1,TGTGCCAGCAGTGATCCCGGGACAGGGGGCGCTGCTGGGGGCTACACCTTC,CASSDPGTGGAAGGYTF
TRBJ1-1,.,TRBD1,TRBV6-4,TGTGCCAGCAGAGCCGGGACAGGGTACTACACTGAAGCTTTCTTT,CASRAGTGYYTEAFF
TRBJ1-1,.,TRBD1,TRBV9,TGTGCCAGCAGCGCTAGACAGGGTGAAGCTTTCTTT,CASSARQGEAFF
TRBJ1-5,.,TRBD1,TRBV27,TGTGCCAGCAGTCCTCTCACAGGGGTTCAGCCCCAGCATTTT,CASSPLTGVQPQHF
TRBJ1-2,.,TRBD1,TRBV6-5,TGTGCCAGCAACGACAGGGGGCTTAACTATGGCTACACCTTC,CASNDRGLNYGYTF
TRBJ2-1,.,.,TRBV5-6,TGTGCCAGCAGCGGCCCAGGCAGTGAGCAGTTCTTC,CASSGPGSEQFF
TRBJ2-1,few,TRBD1,TRBV25-1,TGTGCCAGCACCGGGACAGGGTTCAACAATGAGCAGTTCTTC,CASTGTGFNNEQFF
TRBJ2-7,.,.,TRBV30,TGTGCCTGGAGTGTATCACTAGAAACCTACGAGCAGTACTTC,CAWSVSLETYEQYF
TRBJ1-4,.,.,TRBV7-8,TGTGCCAGCAGCCCCCACGGGGCAGGGGTGGATGAAAAACTGTTTTTT,CASSPHGAGVDEKLFF
TRBJ1-2,.,.,TRBV9,TGTGCCAGCAGCGTAGATGGGGGGGAGTATGGCTACACCTTC,CASSVDGGEYGYTF
TRBJ2-1,few,TRBD1,TRBV5-5,TGTGCCAGCAGCTTGGGACAGGGGTTTTTAGAAAAAACTTACAATGAGCAGTTCTTC,CASSLGQGFLEKTYNEQFF
TRBJ2-1,.,.,TRBV28,TGTGCCAGCAGTTCCAACCGGGCGGGCCACTCCTACAATGAGCAGTTCTTC,CASSSNRAGHSYNEQFF
TRBJ2-5,.,.,TRBV6-1,TGTGCCAGCACTTTGGACATGACCGAGACCCAGTACTTC,CASTLDMTETQYF
TRBJ2-2,.,.,TRBV19,TGTGCCGGCGCCCGGACTTCCACCGGGGAGCTGTTTTTT,CAGARTSTGELFF
TRBJ2-1,.,TRBD2,TRBV5-1,TGCGCCAGCACCTCCGGACGGACTAGCGGATACAATGAGCAGTTCTTC,CASTSGRTSGYNEQFF
TRBJ1-3,.,TRBD1,TRBV5-1,TGCGCCAGCAGCTTTGGAACCCCGGGACAGGGACCTGGAAACACCATATATTTT,CASSFGTPGQGPGNTIYF
TRBJ1-1,.,.,TRBV10-3,TGTGCCATCAGTGGCGGCAGGGATGTTACTGAAGCTTTCTTT,CAISGGRDVTEAFF
TRBJ2-7,few,TRBD2,TRBV7-9,TGTGCCAGCAGCCCCGAGAGGCTATCGGGGACTAGCGGGAGCGAATACTTC,CASSPERLSGTSGSEYF
TRBJ1-5,.,.,TRBV2,TGTGCCAGCAGTGAAGAGGCAGGTTATCAGCCCCAGCATTTT,CASSEEAGYQPQHF
TRBJ1-1,once,.,TRBV7-8,TGTGCCAGCAGCTGGGGGGGGGAGGGCACTGAAGCTTTCTTT,CASSWGGEGTEAFF
TRBJ1-4,.,.,TRBV7-8,TGTGCCAGCAGTTCACGGCCCGGGACTGGAGCAACTAATGAAAAACTGTTTTTT,CASSSRPGTGATNEKLFF
TRBJ2-6,.,TRBD1,TRBV15,TGTGCCACCAGCAGGGACAGGGGGCCTGGGGCCAACGTCCTGACTTTC,CATSRDRGPGANVLTF
TRBJ2-7,.,.,TRBV4-1,TGCGCCAGCAGCCGGGCTAAGTCCGAGCAGTACTTC,CASSRAKSEQYF
TRBJ2-1,.,.,TRBV10-3,TGTGCCATCAGTGAGTCGTCATTCCTAGCCGATACCTACAATGAGCAGTTCTTC,CAISESSFLADTYNEQFF
TRBJ2-6,.,.,TRBV19,TGTGCCAGTAGTAGTAAACACTCTGGGGCCAACGTCCTGACTTTC,CASSSKHSGANVLTF
TRBJ2-7,.,.,TRBV18,TGTGCCAGCTCACCACCGGCCACCTACGAGCAGTACTTC,CASSPPATYEQYF
TRBJ1-3,.,.,TRBV7-9,TGTGCCAGCAGCTTAGGCGGCGGCGGAAACACCATATATTTT,CASSLGGGGNTIYF
TRBJ2-5,.,.,TRBV19,TGTGCCAGTAGCCCCGCGACTAGTGCCCAAGAGACCCAGTACTTC,CASSPATSAQETQYF
TRBJ1-1,.,.,TRBV7-8,TGTGCCAGCAGCTTAGCTCAGGGAACTGAAGCTTTCTTT,CASSLAQGTEAFF
TRBJ2-6,.,TRBD1,TRBV30,TGTGCCTGGAGTCGAACCGGGACAGGCAGCTCTGGGGCCAACGTCCTGACTTTC,CAWSRTGTGSSGANVLTF
TRBJ2-7,.,.,TRBV25-1,TGTGCCAGCAGTGACCCGATCCTCGGGGGATCCTACGAGCAGTACTTC,CASSDPILGGSYEQYF
TRBJ1-2,.,.,TRBV5-8,TGTGCCAGCAGCCGAGGAGAGCGAGGCTACACCTTC,CASSRGERGYTF
TRBJ2-5,few,.,TRBV30,TGTGCCTGGGGGAACAGGCTATCCGGACTATCTCAAGAGACCCAGTACTTC,CAWGNRLSGLSQETQYF
TRBJ2-5,.,TRBD1,TRBV6-1,TGTGCCAGCAGTGAAGCGCTTCCAGCCGGGGACAGGGGGCGGAGGGGGACCCAGTACTTC,CASSEALPAGDRGRRGTQYF
TRBJ1-5,.,.,TRBV6-1,TGTGCCAGCAGTGAAAGTGGACTGCTCAATCAGCCCCAGCATTTT,CASSESGLLNQPQHF
TRBJ2-7,.,.,TRBV28,TGTGCCAGCAGTGCCACTGCCTCGTACGAGCAGTACTTC,CASSATASYEQYF
TRBJ2-7,.,.,TRBV14,TGTGCCAGCAGCCAAGGCGACTTAGGCACTCCCTACGAGCAGTACTTC,CASSQGDLGTPYEQYF
TRBJ2-7,.,.,TRBV7-2,TGTGCCAGCAGCCTGGAGGGGAGTCAGACCTACGAGCAGTACTTC,CASSLEGSQTYEQYF
TRBJ2-3,.,.,TRBV2,TGTGCCAGCAGACTCCCACAGGGAGTGGATACGCAGTATTTT,CASRLPQGVDTQYF
TRBJ1-5,.,.,TRBV28,TGTGCCAGCAGTTTGAACTTACTGACTCCTTCAGACAATCAGCCCCAGCATTTT,CASSLNLLTPSDNQPQHF
TRBJ2-7,.,TRBD2,TRBV27,TGTGCCAGCAGTTTACTAGCGGGAGTGTACGAGCAGTACTTC,CASSLLAGVYEQYF